A selection of T cell receptor beta chains follows, all from one sample in a study of blood T cells in healthy people across ages. Using its own MiXCR run on the 5' RACE reads, TCRdb lists one record per CDR3 protein. The sample holds fewer than 950,000 distinct CDR3 sequences, about 36% seen once. Source material: blood. These TCRs come from a young man in good health. Each CDR3 is given with its conserved first and last residue. A D gene is named only where the DNA matches it firmly. Size is stated for part of the rows, as once, few or many counts, or as a class when the clone is expanded.

CDR3aa: CAGSRIGNEQYF
CDR3nt: TGTGCCGGCAGCCGCATAGGGAACGAGCAGTACTTC
j_gene: TRBJ2-7
v_gene: TRBV7-2
d_gene: -
abundance: once

CDR3aa: CATSQMIGPTYEQYF
CDR3nt: TGTGCCACCAGCCAAATGATCGGGCCAACCTACGAGCAGTACTTC
j_gene: TRBJ2-7
v_gene: TRBV15
d_gene: -
abundance: -

CDR3aa: CASRNRAGLAGGQETQYF
CDR3nt: TGTGCCAGCAGGAACAGAGCGGGACTAGCGGGGGGGCAAGAGACCCAGTACTTC
j_gene: TRBJ2-5
v_gene: TRBV6-1
d_gene: TRBD2
abundance: few

CDR3aa: CATSRGQVTEAFF
CDR3nt: TGTGCCACCAGCCGGGGGCAGGTGACTGAAGCTTTCTTT
j_gene: TRBJ1-1
v_gene: TRBV15
d_gene: -
abundance: few

CDR3aa: CASSLRSLAGSPHETQYF
CDR3nt: TGTGCCAGCAGCTTAAGGAGTCTAGCGGGGTCCCCCCACGAGACCCAGTACTTC
j_gene: TRBJ2-5
v_gene: TRBV7-2
d_gene: TRBD2
abundance: -

CDR3aa: CASSRGTDKSYGYTF
CDR3nt: TGTGCCAGCAGCCGTGGGACAGACAAATCGTATGGCTACACCTTC
j_gene: TRBJ1-2
v_gene: TRBV6-2/TRBV6-3
d_gene: TRBD1
abundance: -

CDR3aa: CASSYRGANEKLFF
CDR3nt: TGTGCCAGCAGTTACCGGGGGGCGAATGAAAAACTGTTTTTT
j_gene: TRBJ1-4
v_gene: TRBV6-5
d_gene: -
abundance: few

CDR3aa: CSASTTAADGGYTF
CDR3nt: TGCAGTGCTAGTACGACGGCCGCAGATGGTGGCTACACCTTC
j_gene: TRBJ1-2
v_gene: TRBV20-1
d_gene: -
abundance: -

CDR3aa: CASSWTLLSSGANVLTF
CDR3nt: TGTGCCAGCAGCTGGACATTGCTTTCCTCTGGGGCCAACGTCCTGACTTTC
j_gene: TRBJ2-6
v_gene: TRBV2
d_gene: -
abundance: -

CDR3aa: CASSLTGAAFF
CDR3nt: TGTGCCAGCAGTTTGACAGGGGCAGCTTTCTTT
j_gene: TRBJ1-1
v_gene: TRBV12-3/TRBV12-4
d_gene: TRBD1
abundance: few

CDR3aa: CASTLRRVDYGYTF
CDR3nt: TGTGCCAGCACCCTGAGAAGGGTTGATTATGGCTACACCTTC
j_gene: TRBJ1-2
v_gene: TRBV28
d_gene: -
abundance: -

CDR3aa: CSATPRASGGIFTDTQYF
CDR3nt: TGCAGTGCTACCCCTCGGGCTAGCGGGGGGATTTTCACAGATACGCAGTATTTT
j_gene: TRBJ2-3
v_gene: TRBV20-1
d_gene: TRBD2
abundance: -

CDR3aa: CASSDGGNSPLHF
CDR3nt: TGCGCCAGCAGCGACGGGGGGAATTCACCCCTCCACTTT
j_gene: TRBJ1-6
v_gene: TRBV4-1
d_gene: -
abundance: -

CDR3aa: CASSPGLLYRETQYF
CDR3nt: TGTGCCAGCTCGCCAGGGCTCCTGTACCGAGAGACCCAGTACTTC
j_gene: TRBJ2-5
v_gene: TRBV18
d_gene: -
abundance: -

CDR3aa: CTSSQDRLAGGETQYF
CDR3nt: TGTACCAGCAGCCAAGATAGACTAGCGGGGGGAGAGACCCAGTACTTC
j_gene: TRBJ2-5
v_gene: TRBV4-2
d_gene: TRBD2
abundance: -

CDR3aa: CASSVSSGGFSAVTDTQYF
CDR3nt: TGTGCCAGCAGCGTGTCTAGCGGGGGATTTTCGGCCGTCACAGATACGCAGTATTTT
j_gene: TRBJ2-3
v_gene: TRBV9
d_gene: TRBD2
abundance: -

CDR3aa: CASSALGLRASPLHF
CDR3nt: TGTGCCAGCAGTGCCCTGGGACTGCGGGCCTCACCCCTCCACTTT
j_gene: TRBJ1-6
v_gene: TRBV2
d_gene: -
abundance: -

CDR3aa: CASSQVTGNNRYEQYF
CDR3nt: TGCGCCAGCAGCCAAGTGACAGGGAACAACCGCTACGAGCAGTACTTC
j_gene: TRBJ2-7
v_gene: TRBV4-3
d_gene: TRBD1
abundance: -

CDR3aa: CASSPRPQPQHF
CDR3nt: TGTGCCAGCAGTCCGAGACCGCAGCCCCAGCATTTT
j_gene: TRBJ1-5
v_gene: TRBV12-3/TRBV12-4
d_gene: -
abundance: many

CDR3aa: CASSQHSGGHDNEQFF
CDR3nt: TGCGCCAGCAGCCAACATAGCGGGGGGCACGACAATGAGCAGTTCTTC
j_gene: TRBJ2-1
v_gene: TRBV4-3
d_gene: TRBD2
abundance: -

CDR3aa: CASSQRPPGQVSYNEQYF
CDR3nt: TGCGCCAGCAGCCAACGCCCCCCGGGACAGGTTTCCTACAATGAGCAGTACTTC
j_gene: TRBJ2-7
v_gene: TRBV4-1
d_gene: TRBD1
abundance: -

CDR3aa: CSAQQETQYF
CDR3nt: TGCAGTGCTCAACAAGAGACCCAGTACTTC
j_gene: TRBJ2-5
v_gene: TRBV20-1
d_gene: -
abundance: -

CDR3aa: CASSPGLAGPNEQFF
CDR3nt: TGTGCCAGCAGTCCTGGACTAGCGGGGCCGAATGAGCAGTTCTTC
j_gene: TRBJ2-1
v_gene: TRBV12-3/TRBV12-4
d_gene: TRBD2
abundance: many

CDR3aa: CASSDRGPNTEAFF
CDR3nt: TGCGCCAGCAGCGACAGGGGACCGAACACTGAAGCTTTCTTT
j_gene: TRBJ1-1
v_gene: TRBV5-1
d_gene: TRBD1
abundance: few

CDR3aa: CASSQMGLAVQETQYF
CDR3nt: TGCGCCAGCAGCCAAATGGGACTAGCTGTCCAAGAGACCCAGTACTTC
j_gene: TRBJ2-5
v_gene: TRBV4-3
d_gene: TRBD2
abundance: many

CDR3aa: CSAGRDKGQFF
CDR3nt: TGCAGTGCTGGCCGGGACAAAGGGCAGTTCTTC
j_gene: TRBJ2-1
v_gene: TRBV20-1
d_gene: -
abundance: few

CDR3aa: CASSLSLNQTQHF
CDR3nt: TGCGCCAGCAGCTTGAGCCTCAATCAGACCCAGCATTTT
j_gene: TRBJ1-5
v_gene: TRBV5-1
d_gene: -
abundance: -

CDR3aa: CASSLWPGELFF
CDR3nt: TGTGCCAGCAGCTTATGGCCCGGGGAGCTGTTTTTT
j_gene: TRBJ2-2
v_gene: TRBV7-2
d_gene: -
abundance: -

CDR3aa: CASNQMGDRHNEQFF
CDR3nt: TGTGCCAGCAACCAAATGGGGGACAGGCACAATGAGCAGTTCTTC
j_gene: TRBJ2-1
v_gene: TRBV7-9
d_gene: TRBD1
abundance: few

CDR3aa: CASAGTESSYNEQFF
CDR3nt: TGTGCCAGCGCCGGGACAGAAAGCTCCTACAATGAGCAGTTCTTC
j_gene: TRBJ2-1
v_gene: TRBV12-3/TRBV12-4
d_gene: TRBD1
abundance: -

CDR3aa: CASSLDPDNEQFF
CDR3nt: TGTGCCAGCAGCTTAGATCCAGACAATGAGCAGTTCTTC
j_gene: TRBJ2-1
v_gene: TRBV11-3
d_gene: -
abundance: few

CDR3aa: CASSQEPRWDEQYF
CDR3nt: TGCGCCAGCAGCCAAGAGCCACGGTGGGATGAGCAGTACTTC
j_gene: TRBJ2-7
v_gene: TRBV4-1
d_gene: -
abundance: -

CDR3aa: CASSSFGETSYEQYF
CDR3nt: TGTGCCAGCAGCTCCTTTGGAGAGACCTCCTACGAGCAGTACTTC
j_gene: TRBJ2-7
v_gene: TRBV11-2
d_gene: -
abundance: -

CDR3aa: CSARDGGKEDEKLFF
CDR3nt: TGCAGTGCTAGAGATGGGGGGAAGGAGGATGAAAAACTGTTTTTT
j_gene: TRBJ1-4
v_gene: TRBV20-1
d_gene: -
abundance: many

CDR3aa: CASSPITWTGWDGYEQYF
CDR3nt: TGCGCCAGCAGCCCCATTACCTGGACAGGGTGGGATGGGTACGAGCAGTACTTC
j_gene: TRBJ2-7
v_gene: TRBV4-3
d_gene: TRBD1
abundance: -

CDR3aa: CASSRGQGKQETQYF
CDR3nt: TGTGCCAGCAGCCGAGGACAGGGGAAGCAAGAGACCCAGTACTTC
j_gene: TRBJ2-5
v_gene: TRBV6-5
d_gene: TRBD1
abundance: many

CDR3aa: CASSLAGGTPSREQYF
CDR3nt: TGTGCCAGCAGTTTAGCGGGCGGGACACCCTCTCGAGAGCAGTACTTC
j_gene: TRBJ2-7
v_gene: TRBV12-3/TRBV12-4
d_gene: -
abundance: many

CDR3aa: CSARELGQTNYGYTF
CDR3nt: TGCAGTGCTAGAGAGTTGGGTCAGACTAACTATGGCTACACCTTC
j_gene: TRBJ1-2
v_gene: TRBV20-1
d_gene: -
abundance: many

CDR3aa: CASSQVERNTEAFF
CDR3nt: TGCGCCAGCAGCCAAGTCGAAAGGAACACTGAAGCTTTCTTT
j_gene: TRBJ1-1
v_gene: TRBV4-3
d_gene: -
abundance: few

CDR3aa: CASSPLKIIYEQYF
CDR3nt: TGTGCCAGCAGCCCCCTTAAAATCATCTACGAGCAGTACTTC
j_gene: TRBJ2-7
v_gene: TRBV6-6
d_gene: -
abundance: -

CDR3aa: CASSWPQGQGGRAKNIQYF
CDR3nt: TGTGCCAGCAGTTGGCCCCAGGGACAGGGCGGTCGGGCCAAAAACATTCAGTACTTC
j_gene: TRBJ2-4
v_gene: TRBV28
d_gene: TRBD1
abundance: few

CDR3aa: CASSIRGSPYNEQFF
CDR3nt: TGTGCCAGCAGTATACGGGGTTCCCCTTACAATGAGCAGTTCTTC
j_gene: TRBJ2-1
v_gene: TRBV27
d_gene: -
abundance: -